Below, 31 T cell receptor beta chains from the same sample are listed, as sequenced in a study of blood T cell repertoires in COVID-19. Profiled with immunoSEQ multiplex PCR; TCRdb holds only in-frame clones, not every one. In the table there are under 130,000 clones, about four fifths of which are singletons. Specimen: peripheral blood. The receptor source for this set is a human donor in a cohort sampled during active COVID-19.

This sequence joins TRBV6-5 and TRBJ2-7; 8 nucleotides agree with TRBD2. The ends lost 7 bases at V and 3 bases at J; junction bases unmatched: 11. CDR1 and CDR2 from the germline V gene are MNHEY and SVGAGI. The CDR3 spans 15 residues. Here the CDR3 reads CASTTGGAGHYEQYF. CDR3 sequence (DNA): TGTGCCAGCACCACGGGGGGGGCAGGTCACTACGAGCAGTACTTC.

J is TRBJ1-3 and V is TRBV18, with D perhaps matching TRBD1 (5 bases). CDR1 and CDR2 (germline): KGHSH, LQKENI. This CDR3 has 14 amino acids. V was shortened by 7 bases and J by 1 base, with 11 bases between the two germline ends. The CDR3 reads CASLKDTSGNTIYF. In DNA form, the CDR3 reads TGTGCCAGCTTAAAGGACACTTCTGGAAACACCATATATTTT.

V is TRBV6-2 or TRBV6-3 and J is TRBJ1-2, with D perhaps TRBD1 (6 bases). From germline, CDR1 is MNHEY and CDR2 SVGEGT. The CDR3 is 15 amino acids. The ends were cut back, 4 bases at V and 0 bases at J, with 12 bases in the middle. As DNA, the CDR3 is TGTGCCAGCAGTTTTACCCAGGGGTCTAACTATGGCTACACCTTC. It yields the protein CASSFTQGSNYGYTF.

The chain couples TRBV21-1 to TRBJ1-2; the table's D call, TRBD1, was not checked against the DNA. TRBV21-1 is termed a pseudogene. This CDR3 is 22 amino acids long. The CDR3 sequence: CASSKGRKTRDREYKGDYGYTF. The CDR3 DNA is TGTGCCAGCAGCAAAGGAAGGAAAACCCGGGACAGGGAGTATAAGGGGGACTATGGCTACACCTTC.

This clone was detected only once. Within the sample, other DNA sequences also encode this same CDR3. This chain joins TRBV10-3 and TRBJ1-1, with D perhaps matching TRBD1 (5 bases). The CDR3 contains 13 residues. Trimming cost V 8 bases and J 3 bases, with 13 bases left between them. CDR1 and CDR2 from the germline V gene are ENHRY and SYGVKD. CDR3 protein: CAISERGDTEAFF. The CDR3, as DNA: TGTGCCATCTCCGAACGGGGGGACACTGAAGCTTTCTTT.

This chain joins TRBV27 and TRBJ1-1; TRBD1 agrees at 10 bases. V shed 7 bases, J shed 5 bases, and the junction held 10 bases outside the gene matches. Germline values: CDR1 MNHEY, CDR2 SMNVEV (reference sequence). This CDR3 spans 15 amino acids. As DNA, the CDR3 is TGTGCCAGCACCAAGACAGGGGGCGGAGGGACTGAAGCTTTCTTT. This sequence encodes CASTKTGGGGTEAFF.

The chain recombines TRBV27 with TRBJ2-7, with 7 bases that match TRBD1. The CDR3 sequence is 15 residues long. With 1 base clipped from V and 0 bases from J, the junction kept 3 bases outside the gene matches. CDR1 MNHEY and CDR2 SMNVEV come from the germline V gene (reference sequence). The CDR3 nucleotides are TGTGCCAGCAGTTTATTGAGGGGGCACTCCTACGAGCAGTACTTC. It translates to CASSLLRGHSYEQYF.

The chain recombines TRBV7-2 with TRBJ2-7; perhaps TRBD1 as D (5 bases). V was trimmed by 1 base and J by 0 bases, leaving 10 bases between them. The CDR3 runs 15 residues. The germline gives CDR1 SGHTA, CDR2 FQGNSA. CDR3 residues: CASSLVSGNSYEQYF. CDR3 nucleotide sequence: TGTGCCAGCAGCTTAGTTTCAGGGAACTCCTACGAGCAGTACTTC.

The genes are TRBV25-1 and TRBJ2-5; D remains unclear. Per germline, CDR1 MGHDK and CDR2 SYGVNS. The CDR3 length is 13 residues. Trimming removed 1 base from V and 3 bases from J, with 6 bases in between. The CDR3 here is CASSESKEETQYF. The CDR3 bases are TGTGCCAGCAGTGAATCTAAAGAAGAGACCCAGTACTTC.

The chain is built from TRBV19 and TRBJ1-4; 7 bases are a match to TRBD1. With V trimmed by 5 bases and J by 3 bases, 12 bases remained unmatched. This CDR3 region has 17 residues. Germline CDR1 and CDR2: LNHDA and SQIVND (reference sequence). The CDR3 nucleotides are TGTGCCAGTAGTTCCCTTGACAGGGTAATGGCTAATGAAAAACTGTTTTTT. Its translation is CASSSLDRVMANEKLFF.

This chain connects TRBV10-3 to TRBJ2-6; the match to TRBD1 covers 7 bases. Trimming removed 6 bases from V and 3 bases from J; junction bases left unmatched: 5. The CDR3 has 15 amino acids. Germline loops: CDR1 ENHRY, CDR2 SYGVKD. This chain's CDR3 is CAISLDRLGANVLTF. The CDR3 bases are TGTGCCATCAGCTTGGACAGGCTTGGGGCCAACGTCCTGACTTTC.

The chain has TRBV6-5 and TRBJ2-5; D is possibly TRBD2 (7 bases). Trimming took 6 bases from V and 5 from J, leaving 10 bases between them. Germline CDR1 MNHEY, CDR2 SVGAGI. The CDR3 extends over 12 amino acids. The chain's CDR3 is CASRGGGETQYF. CDR3 DNA: TGTGCCAGCAGAGGGGGGGGCGAGACCCAGTACTTC.

The chain uses TRBV18 and TRBJ1-4; D ambiguous. The CDR3 length is 14 residues. Germline V gene lookup returns CDR1 KGHSH and CDR2 LQKENI. Trimming removed 0 bases at V and 8 bases at J, with 10 bases between. In DNA, the CDR3 is TGTGCCAGCTCACCACCGCTCCTAACCGAAAAACTGTTTTTT. Translating it yields CASSPPLLTEKLFF.

V gene TRBV2 combines with J gene TRBJ2-1, with 10 bases fitting TRBD2. Germline CDR1 is SNHLY and CDR2 is FYNNEI. The CDR3 extends over 15 amino acids. V dropped 7 bases and J dropped 10; count of bases not matched to a gene: 13. CDR3 amino acids: CASTPGAGGPGEQFF. The CDR3 nucleotides read TGTGCCAGCACCCCGGGAGCGGGGGGGCCAGGGGAGCAGTTCTTC.

The chain has TRBV5-4 and TRBJ2-1; 10 nucleotides agree with TRBD1. Trimming at V came to 3 bases and at J to 6 bases, leaving 0 bases not matched to a gene. This CDR3 is built from 13 residues. From germline, CDR1 is SGHNT and CDR2 YYREEE (reference sequence). In DNA, the CDR3 is TGTGCCAGCAGCTGGGACAGGGGCAATGAGCAGTTCTTC. Protein product: CASSWDRGNEQFF.

In DNA, the CDR3 is TGTGCCAGCAGTACAATCCCCAGAAGCTCTGGAAACACCATATATTTT. Amino acid sequence: CASSTIPRSSGNTIYF. The rearrangement joins TRBV2 to TRBJ1-3; D unresolved. V lost 5 bases and J lost 0, with 14 bases in between. Germline CDR1 reads SNHLY; CDR2 reads FYNNEI. The CDR3 runs to 16 residues.

The genes are TRBV5-4 and TRBJ2-2; D unresolved. Germline V gene data show CDR1 as SGHNT and CDR2 as YYREEE (reference sequence). V shed 4 bases and J shed 0 bases, with 10 bases lying between them. The CDR3 loop spans 15 amino acids. Here the CDR3 DNA reads TGTGCCAGCAGCCGAGAAGCCCCGAACACCGGGGAGCTGTTTTTT. Protein product: CASSREAPNTGELFF.

V and J are TRBV19 and TRBJ2-4, with D tentatively TRBD2 (6 bases). Trimming removed 10 bases from V and 3 bases from J, with 16 bases in between. The germline CDR1 and CDR2 sequences are LNHDA and SQIVND (reference sequence). The CDR3 sequence is 14 residues long. The CDR3 DNA reads TGTGCCACCCGGGAGCGTGGAGACAAAAACATTCAGTACTTC. Translation gives CATRERGDKNIQYF.

The chain joins TRBV2 to TRBJ2-1; the match to TRBD2 covers 11 bases. The CDR3 is 16 residues long. V was clipped by 1 base and J by 2 bases; unmatched bases: 1. Per the germline V gene, CDR1 is SNHLY and CDR2 is FYNNEI. This chain's CDR3 is CASSEETSGAYNEQFF. CDR3 sequence (DNA): TGTGCCAGCAGTGAAGAGACTAGCGGGGCCTACAATGAGCAGTTCTTC.

The chain links TRBV7-3 to TRBJ1-4; 8 bases line up with TRBD1. CDR3 size: 14 residues. The V gene's germline CDR1 is SGHTA and CDR2 FQGTGA. Germline trimming cut 3 bases from V and 6 bases from J; bases unmatched to any gene: 3. The CDR3 sequence is CASSLDRVDEKLFF. CDR3 bases: TGTGCCAGCAGCTTGGACAGGGTAGATGAAAAACTGTTTTTT. Together with reference TRBV7-3 and TRBJ1-4, the CDR3 gives the full variable domain: GAGVSQTPSNKVTEKGKYVELRCDPISGHTALYWYRQSLGQGPEFLIYFQGTGAADDSGLPNDRFFAVRPEGSVSTLKIQRTERGDSAVYLCASSLDRVDEKLFFGSGTQLSVL.

The chain joins TRBV18 to TRBJ2-1, with D possibly TRBD2 on 6 matching bases. Trimming pared 6 bases from V and 6 bases from J, leaving 21 bases between. Germline V gene data show CDR1 as KGHSH and CDR2 as LQKENI. This CDR3 is built from 16 residues. The CDR3 is CASSPRRGNVLNEQFF. The CDR3 DNA follows: TGTGCCAGCTCCCCCCGGAGGGGAAACGTTCTCAATGAGCAGTTCTTC.

A note on this clone: The junction departs from germline at one end; a sequencing error may be responsible. V usage is TRBV6-1 and J usage is TRBJ1-5; TRBD1 matches 7 bases. This CDR3 has 13 amino acids. Germline values: CDR1 MNHNS, CDR2 SASEGT. The CDR3 loop reads CASREDRDQPQHF. CDR3 DNA sequence: TGTGCCAGCAGGGAAGACAGGGATCAGCCCCAGCATTTT.

The gene calls are TRBV6-2 or TRBV6-3 and TRBJ1-2; the D gene is possibly TRBD1 (5 bases). Germline assignment: CDR1 MNHEY and CDR2 SVGEGT. V was trimmed by 6 bases and J by 4 bases, leaving 24 bases between them. The CDR3 spans 17 residues. The CDR3 DNA follows: TGTGCCAGCAGCACAACCGTTTGGGGCCAGGTGGGCTATGGCTACACCTTC. This translates into CASSTTVWGQVGYGYTF.

In its sample, this clone was seen once. The genes are TRBV7-9 and TRBJ1-2; D is unclear. Trimming shortened V by 5 bases and J by 8 bases, and 21 bases separated the two germline ends. In germline, CDR1 is SEHNR, CDR2 FQNEAQ (reference sequence). The CDR3 runs 15 residues. This CDR3 is CASSRSNEITGGYTF. The CDR3 DNA follows: TGTGCCAGCAGCCGTTCTAACGAAATAACGGGAGGCTACACCTTC.

This chain joins TRBV20-1 and TRBJ2-1, with D possibly matching TRBD1 (5 bases). CDR3 length: 15 residues. Deletions cut 3 bases from V and 1 base from J, with 13 bases between. Germline CDR1 DFQATT, CDR2 SNEGSKA (reference sequence). The CDR3 region is CSASQLQGSYNEQFF. As DNA, the CDR3 is TGCAGTGCTAGTCAACTCCAGGGTTCCTACAATGAGCAGTTCTTC.

This clone was observed once. The rearrangement links TRBV19 to TRBJ1-2; weak D call: TRBD1 (6 bases). This CDR3 has 13 amino acids. Trimming took 11 bases from V and 0 from J, leaving 13 bases between them. Germline lookup yields CDR1 LNHDA and CDR2 SQIVND (reference sequence). The CDR3 nucleotides are TGTGCCGGAAAAGGGACATCTAACTATGGCTACACCTTC. Protein: CAGKGTSNYGYTF. Supplemented by reference TRBV19 and TRBJ1-2, the full variable domain reads DGGITQSPKYLFRKEGQNVTLSCEQNLNHDAMYWYRQDPGQGLRLIYYSQIVNDFQKGDIAEGYSVSREKKESFPLTVTSAQKNPTAFYLCAGKGTSNYGYTFGSGTRLTVV.

Only a few counts were recorded for this clone. The J gene is TRBJ1-5, the V gene TRBV5-6, with D perhaps matching TRBD1 (5 bases). V shed 3 bases and J shed 6 bases, with 13 bases lying between them. The CDR3 has 14 amino acids. The germline gives CDR1 SGHDT, CDR2 YYEEEE. Here the CDR3 reads CASSSEGGVQPQHF. CDR3 coding DNA: TGTGCCAGCAGCTCCGAGGGAGGGGTTCAGCCCCAGCATTTT.

The chain has TRBV5-1 and TRBJ2-1; D is unresolved. The V end lost 1 base, the J end lost 1 base, and 6 bases lay between the germline ends. Germline V gene sequence: CDR1 SGHRS, CDR2 YFSETQ. CDR3 length: 14 residues. CDR3 DNA sequence: TGCGCCAGCAGCTTGCGGGTATCCTACAATGAGCAGTTCTTC. Translation gives CASSLRVSYNEQFF.

The chain recombines TRBV27 with TRBJ2-4; no definite D call. There are 14 residues in the CDR3. Germline V gene sequence: CDR1 MNHEY, CDR2 SMNVEV (reference sequence). Trimming pared 0 bases from V and 0 bases from J, leaving 3 bases between. DNA for the CDR3: TGTGCCAGCAGTTTATCGCGAGCCAAAAACATTCAGTACTTC. It is translated as CASSLSRAKNIQYF.

The V call is TRBV5-4, the J call TRBJ2-5, with D possibly being TRBD2 (6 bases). Between the trimmed V and J ends, which lost 4 bases and 2 bases, there was a span of 18 bases. Per the germline V gene, CDR1 is SGHNT and CDR2 is YYREEE (reference sequence). The CDR3 runs to 16 residues. CDR3 region: CASSVGGMGIQETQYF. The CDR3 DNA is TGTGCCAGCAGCGTTGGGGGGATGGGTATACAAGAGACCCAGTACTTC. Complete variable domain (other parts from reference TRBV5-4 and TRBJ2-5): ETGVTQSPTHLIKTRGQQVTLRCSSQSGHNTVSWYQQALGQGPQFIFQYYREEENGRGNFPPRFSGLQFPNYSSELNVNALELDDSALYLCASSVGGMGIQETQYFGPGTRLLVL.

The chain couples TRBV5-1 to TRBJ2-2; 8 bases match TRBD2. The CDR3 has 15 amino acids. Germline V gene sequence: CDR1 SGHRS, CDR2 YFSETQ. J was trimmed by 7 bases and V by 6 bases; bases with no gene match: 11. CDR3 DNA sequence: TGCGCCAGCACCCCGTGGCGGGGGGCGGACGGGGAGCTGTTTTTT. Translated: CASTPWRGADGELFF.